This T cell receptor beta chain was retrieved from a study of blood T cell repertoires in COVID-19. TCRdb's table, derived via immunoSEQ multiplex PCR, lists solely in-frame clones and lacks some. The sample has 200,000 to 250,000 clones, 90% to 95% seen once. In Cohort 3, a recovered donor had either two negative PCRs, clearance, or symptom resolution. The germline CDR1 and CDR2 sequences are LNHDA and SQIVND (reference sequence). Trimming cost V 3 bases and J 7 bases; bases outside gene matches: 5. This CDR3 is built from 13 residues. The rearrangement links TRBV19 to TRBJ1-1, with TRBD1 matching 7 bases. Sequencing used PBMCs or T cells enriched from blood (not recorded which). This TCR derives from a woman aged 18 to 35 who had recovered from COVID-19. The CDR3 coding sequence is TGTGCCAGTAGTATGGGGGGACAGAGTGAAGCTTTCTTT. Protein product: CASSMGGQSEAFF.